This T cell receptor beta chain was sequenced in a study of T cells in Graves' hyperthyroidism and ophthalmopathy. Study outcomes and limitations: Most thyroid clonotypes expanded above 0.001 appeared in blood too. Ophthalmopathy stood apart from stable hyperthyroidism in a 13 V-J model.

Per germline, CDR1 LNHDA and CDR2 SQIVND (reference sequence). There are 17 residues in the CDR3. V was trimmed by 5 bases and J by 0 bases, leaving 17 bases between them. About this clonotype: The antigen is not known.

Amplification of TCR beta CDR3 regions used RNA as the template. The primer set for the first-round RT-PCR of the TCR CDR3 was HTBI. TCRdb passed the multiplex PCR reads through MiXCR, listing each CDR3 protein once. This table holds some 500,000 distinct CDR3 sequences, about 16% found once. From under 12 ml of fresh peripheral blood, PBMCs were isolated. Sequenced material: blood. The V gene is TRBV19, the J gene TRBJ2-4; D call uncertain. This receptor was obtained from a woman in her 30s with Graves' ophthalmopathy. The CDR3 sequence is CASSSDRSSGAKNIQYF. DNA for the CDR3: TGTGCCAGTAGTTCGGACCGCTCCAGTGGAGCCAAAAACATTCAGTACTTC.